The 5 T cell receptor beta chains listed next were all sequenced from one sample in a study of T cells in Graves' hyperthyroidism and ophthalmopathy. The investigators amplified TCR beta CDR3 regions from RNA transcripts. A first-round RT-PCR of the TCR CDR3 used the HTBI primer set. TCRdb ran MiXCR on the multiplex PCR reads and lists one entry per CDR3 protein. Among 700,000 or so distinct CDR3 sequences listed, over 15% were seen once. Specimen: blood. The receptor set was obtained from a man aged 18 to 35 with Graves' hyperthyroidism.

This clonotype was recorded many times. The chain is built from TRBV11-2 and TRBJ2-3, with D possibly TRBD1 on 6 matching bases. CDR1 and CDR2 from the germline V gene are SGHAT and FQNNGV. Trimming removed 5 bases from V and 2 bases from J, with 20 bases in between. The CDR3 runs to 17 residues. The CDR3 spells CASSSLPGTSYTDTQYF. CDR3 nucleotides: TGTGCCAGCAGCAGTCTCCCCGGGACAAGCTACACAGATACGCAGTATTTT.

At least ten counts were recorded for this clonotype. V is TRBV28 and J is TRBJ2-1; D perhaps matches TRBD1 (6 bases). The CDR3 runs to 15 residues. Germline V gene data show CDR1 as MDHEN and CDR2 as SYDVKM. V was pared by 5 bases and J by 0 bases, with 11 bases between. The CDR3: CASSHDRSSYNEQFF. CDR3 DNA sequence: TGTGCCAGCAGTCACGACAGGAGCTCCTACAATGAGCAGTTCTTC. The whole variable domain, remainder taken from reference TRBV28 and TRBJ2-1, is DVKVTQSSRYLVKRTGEKVFLECVQDMDHENMFWYRQDPGLGLRLIYFSYDVKMKEKGDIPEGYSVSREKKERFSLILESASTNQTSMYLCASSHDRSSYNEQFFGPGTRLTVL.

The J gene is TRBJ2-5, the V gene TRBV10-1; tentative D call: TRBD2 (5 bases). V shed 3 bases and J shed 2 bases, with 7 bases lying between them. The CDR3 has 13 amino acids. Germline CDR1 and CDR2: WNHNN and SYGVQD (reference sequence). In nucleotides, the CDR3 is TGCGCCAGCAGTGACGGGGTGCAAGAGACCCAGTACTTC. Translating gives CASSDGVQETQYF.

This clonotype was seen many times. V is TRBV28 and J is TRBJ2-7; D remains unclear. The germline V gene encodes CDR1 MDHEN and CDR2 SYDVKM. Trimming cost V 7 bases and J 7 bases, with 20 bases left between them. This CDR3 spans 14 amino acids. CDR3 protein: CASTTGLAIVEQYF. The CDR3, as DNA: TGTGCCAGCACCACCGGTCTGGCGATCGTAGAGCAGTACTTC.

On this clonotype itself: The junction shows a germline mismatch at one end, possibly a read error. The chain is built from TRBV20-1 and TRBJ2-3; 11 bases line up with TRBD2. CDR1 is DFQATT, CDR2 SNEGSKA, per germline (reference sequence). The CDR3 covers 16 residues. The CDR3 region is CSARGTSGSPTDTQYF. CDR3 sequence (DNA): TGCAGTGCCAGAGGTACTAGCGGGAGCCCCACAGATACGCAGTATTTT.